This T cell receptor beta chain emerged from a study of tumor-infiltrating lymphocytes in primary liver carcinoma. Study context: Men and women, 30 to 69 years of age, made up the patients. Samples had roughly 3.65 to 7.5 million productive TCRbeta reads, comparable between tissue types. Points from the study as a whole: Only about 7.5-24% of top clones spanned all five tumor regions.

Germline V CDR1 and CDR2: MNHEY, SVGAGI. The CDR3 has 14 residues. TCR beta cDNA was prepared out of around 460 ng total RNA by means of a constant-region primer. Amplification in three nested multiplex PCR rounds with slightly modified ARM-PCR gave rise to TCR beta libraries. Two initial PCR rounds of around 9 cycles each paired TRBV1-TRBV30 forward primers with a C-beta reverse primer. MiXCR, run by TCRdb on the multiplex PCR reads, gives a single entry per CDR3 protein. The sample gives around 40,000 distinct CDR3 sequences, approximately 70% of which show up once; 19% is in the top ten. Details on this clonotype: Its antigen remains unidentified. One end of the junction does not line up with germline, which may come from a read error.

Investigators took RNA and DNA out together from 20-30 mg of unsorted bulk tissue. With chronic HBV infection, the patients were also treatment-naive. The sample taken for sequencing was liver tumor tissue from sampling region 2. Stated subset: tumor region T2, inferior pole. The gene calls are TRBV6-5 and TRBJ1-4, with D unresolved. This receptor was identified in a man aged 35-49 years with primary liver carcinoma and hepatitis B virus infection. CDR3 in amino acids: CASRRGWTNEKMFF. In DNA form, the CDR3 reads TGTGCCAGCAGACGTGGTTGGACTAATGAAAAAATGTTTTTT.